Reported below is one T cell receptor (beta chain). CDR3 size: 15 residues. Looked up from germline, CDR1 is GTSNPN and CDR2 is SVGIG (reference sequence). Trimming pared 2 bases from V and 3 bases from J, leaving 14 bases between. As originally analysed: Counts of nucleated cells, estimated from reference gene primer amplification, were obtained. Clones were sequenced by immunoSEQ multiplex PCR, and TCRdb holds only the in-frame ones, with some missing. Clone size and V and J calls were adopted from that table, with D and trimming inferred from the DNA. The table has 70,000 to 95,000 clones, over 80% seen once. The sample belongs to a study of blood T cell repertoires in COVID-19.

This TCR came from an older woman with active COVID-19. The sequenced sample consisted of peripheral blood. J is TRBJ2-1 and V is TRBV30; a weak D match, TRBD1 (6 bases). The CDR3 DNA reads TGTGCCTGGAGTAGGGCAGGGGACGACTACAATGAGCAGTTCTTC. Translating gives CAWSRAGDDYNEQFF.